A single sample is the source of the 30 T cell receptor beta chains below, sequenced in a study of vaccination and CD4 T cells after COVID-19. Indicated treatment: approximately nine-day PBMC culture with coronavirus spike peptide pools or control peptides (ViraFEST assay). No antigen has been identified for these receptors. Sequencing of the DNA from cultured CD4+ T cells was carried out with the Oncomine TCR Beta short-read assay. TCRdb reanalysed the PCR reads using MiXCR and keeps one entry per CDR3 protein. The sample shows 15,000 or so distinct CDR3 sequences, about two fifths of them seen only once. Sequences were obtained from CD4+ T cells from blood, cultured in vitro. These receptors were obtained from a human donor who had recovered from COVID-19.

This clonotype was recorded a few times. CDR3 in DNA: TGTGCCAGTACCCGCGGGAAGAACACCGGGGAGCTGTTTTTT. It yields the protein CASTRGKNTGELFF. This chain links TRBV19 with TRBJ2-2; perhaps TRBD2 as D (6 bases). The CDR3 runs to 14 residues. V dropped 7 bases and J dropped 1 base, with 10 bases sitting between them. CDR1 LNHDA and CDR2 SQIVND come from the germline V gene (reference sequence). The whole variable domain, filled in from reference TRBV19 and TRBJ2-2, reads DGGITQSPKYLFRKEGQNVTLSCEQNLNHDAMYWYRQDPGQGLRLIYYSQIVNDFQKGDIAEGYSVSREKKESFPLTVTSAQKNPTAFYLCASTRGKNTGELFFGEGSRLTVL.

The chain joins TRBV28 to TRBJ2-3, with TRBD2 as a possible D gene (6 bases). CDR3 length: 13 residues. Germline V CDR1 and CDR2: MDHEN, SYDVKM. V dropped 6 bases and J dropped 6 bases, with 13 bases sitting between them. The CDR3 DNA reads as TGTGCCAGCAGGGGAGGTACAGAGGATACGCAGTATTTT. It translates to CASRGGTEDTQYF.

The CDR3 nucleotides read TGTGCCAGCAGGGTTAGCGGGAGTAACCACGAGCAGTACTTC. It codes for CASRVSGSNHEQYF. The genes are TRBV28 and TRBJ2-7, with TRBD2 identical over 9 bases. The CDR3 is 14 residues long. The J segment lost 5 bases and the V segment lost 6 bases, leaving 8 bases of the junction unmatched. The germline V gene encodes CDR1 MDHEN and CDR2 SYDVKM.

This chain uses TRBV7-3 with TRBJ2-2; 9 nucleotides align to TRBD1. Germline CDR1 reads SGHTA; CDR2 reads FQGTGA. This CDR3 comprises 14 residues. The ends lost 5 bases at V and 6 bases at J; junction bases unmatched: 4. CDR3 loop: CASSPGQGSGELFF. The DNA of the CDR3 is TGTGCCAGCAGCCCGGGACAGGGATCCGGGGAGCTGTTTTTT.

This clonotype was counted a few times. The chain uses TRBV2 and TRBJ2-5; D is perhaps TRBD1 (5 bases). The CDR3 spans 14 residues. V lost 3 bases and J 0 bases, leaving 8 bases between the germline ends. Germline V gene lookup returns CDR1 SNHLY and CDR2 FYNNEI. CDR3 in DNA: TGTGCCAGCAGTGACGGCAGGGACCAAGAGACCCAGTACTTC. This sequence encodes CASSDGRDQETQYF.

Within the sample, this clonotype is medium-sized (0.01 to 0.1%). The CDR3 reads CSARDSQGAGEQFF. In DNA, the CDR3 is TGCAGTGCTAGAGATTCACAGGGGGCGGGTGAGCAGTTCTTC. The V gene is TRBV20-1, the J gene TRBJ2-1; 9 bases match TRBD1. The CDR3 loop spans 14 amino acids. The germline gives CDR1 DFQATT, CDR2 SNEGSKA (reference sequence). V gave up 0 bases and J gave up 9 bases; unmatched junction bases: 6.

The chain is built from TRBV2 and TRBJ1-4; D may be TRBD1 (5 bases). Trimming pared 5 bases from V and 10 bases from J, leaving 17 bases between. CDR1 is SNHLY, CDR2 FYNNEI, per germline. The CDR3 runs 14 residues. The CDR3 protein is CASSQDNYGGKLFF. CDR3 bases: TGTGCCAGCAGTCAGGACAACTATGGCGGAAAACTGTTTTTT.

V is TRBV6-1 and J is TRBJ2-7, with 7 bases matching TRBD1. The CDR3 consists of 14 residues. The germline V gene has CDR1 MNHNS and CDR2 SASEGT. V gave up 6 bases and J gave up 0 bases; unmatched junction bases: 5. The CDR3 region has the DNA TGTGCCAGCAGCCTGACAGGGATCTCCTACGAGCAGTACTTC. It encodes CASSLTGISYEQYF.

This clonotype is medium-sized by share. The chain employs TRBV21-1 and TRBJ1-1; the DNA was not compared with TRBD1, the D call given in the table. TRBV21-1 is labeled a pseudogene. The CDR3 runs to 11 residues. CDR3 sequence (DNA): TGTGCCAGCAGGACGGGGGGTGAAGCTTTCTTT. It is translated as CASRTGGEAFF.

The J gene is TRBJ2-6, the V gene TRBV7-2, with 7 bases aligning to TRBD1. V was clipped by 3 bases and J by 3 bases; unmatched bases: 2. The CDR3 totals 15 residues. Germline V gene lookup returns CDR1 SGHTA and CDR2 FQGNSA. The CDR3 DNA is TGTGCCAGCAGCTTCACAGGGGTTGGGGCCAACGTCCTGACTTTC. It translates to CASSFTGVGANVLTF.

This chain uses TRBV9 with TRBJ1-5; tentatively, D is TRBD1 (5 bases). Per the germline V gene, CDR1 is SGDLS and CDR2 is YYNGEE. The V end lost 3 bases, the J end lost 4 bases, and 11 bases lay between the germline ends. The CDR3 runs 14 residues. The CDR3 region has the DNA TGTGCCAGCAGCGCCGGGACGGTTAATCAGCCCCAGCATTTT. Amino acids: CASSAGTVNQPQHF. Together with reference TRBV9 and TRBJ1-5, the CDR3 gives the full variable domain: DSGVTQTPKHLITATGQRVTLRCSPRSGDLSVYWYQQSLDQGLQFLIQYYNGEERAKGNILERFSAQQFPDLHSELNLSSLELGDSALYFCASSAGTVNQPQHFGDGTRLSIL.

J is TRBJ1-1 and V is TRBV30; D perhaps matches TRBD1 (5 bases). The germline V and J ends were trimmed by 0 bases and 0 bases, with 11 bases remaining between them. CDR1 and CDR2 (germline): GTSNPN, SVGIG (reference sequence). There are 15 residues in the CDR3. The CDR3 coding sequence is TGTGCCTGGAGTGTACGTATAGGGGTGAACACTGAAGCTTTCTTT. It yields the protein CAWSVRIGVNTEAFF.

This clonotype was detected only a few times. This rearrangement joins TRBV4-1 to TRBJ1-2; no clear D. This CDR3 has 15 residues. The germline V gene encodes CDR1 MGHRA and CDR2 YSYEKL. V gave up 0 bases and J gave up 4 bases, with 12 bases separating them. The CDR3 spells CASSQDGWQRYGYTF. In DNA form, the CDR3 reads TGCGCCAGCAGCCAAGACGGTTGGCAGCGCTATGGCTACACCTTC.

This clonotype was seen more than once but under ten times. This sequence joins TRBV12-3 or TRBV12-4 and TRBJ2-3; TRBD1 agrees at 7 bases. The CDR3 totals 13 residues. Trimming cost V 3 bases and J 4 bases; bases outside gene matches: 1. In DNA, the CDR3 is TGTGCCAGCAGTTTGACAGGGCCAGATACGCAGTATTTT. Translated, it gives CASSLTGPDTQYF.

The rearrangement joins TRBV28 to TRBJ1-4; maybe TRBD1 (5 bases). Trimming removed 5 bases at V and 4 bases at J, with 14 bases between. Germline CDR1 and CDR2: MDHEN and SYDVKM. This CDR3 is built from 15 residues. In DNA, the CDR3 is TGTGCCAGCAGTCCCATGGGACTCCTTAATGAAAAACTGTTTTTT. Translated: CASSPMGLLNEKLFF. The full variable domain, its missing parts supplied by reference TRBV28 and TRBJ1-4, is DVKVTQSSRYLVKRTGEKVFLECVQDMDHENMFWYRQDPGLGLRLIYFSYDVKMKEKGDIPEGYSVSREKKERFSLILESASTNQTSMYLCASSPMGLLNEKLFFGSGTQLSVL.

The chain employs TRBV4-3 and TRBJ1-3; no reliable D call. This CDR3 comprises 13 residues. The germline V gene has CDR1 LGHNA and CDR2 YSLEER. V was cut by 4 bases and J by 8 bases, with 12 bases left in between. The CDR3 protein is CASSLQWEDTIYF. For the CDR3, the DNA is TGCGCCAGCAGCCTACAGTGGGAGGACACCATATATTTT.

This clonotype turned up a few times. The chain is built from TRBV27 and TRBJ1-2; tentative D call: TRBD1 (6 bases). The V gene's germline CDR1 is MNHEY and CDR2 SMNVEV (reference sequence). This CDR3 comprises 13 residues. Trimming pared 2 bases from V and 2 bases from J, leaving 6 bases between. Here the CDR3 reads CASSLGTNYGYTF. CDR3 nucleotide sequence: TGTGCCAGCAGTTTAGGGACAAACTATGGCTACACCTTC.

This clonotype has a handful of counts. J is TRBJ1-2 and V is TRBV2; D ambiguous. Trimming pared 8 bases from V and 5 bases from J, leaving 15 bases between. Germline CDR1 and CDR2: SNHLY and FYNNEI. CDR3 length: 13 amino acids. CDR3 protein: CASGATFLYGYTF. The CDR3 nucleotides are TGTGCCAGCGGTGCCACTTTCCTTTATGGCTACACCTTC.

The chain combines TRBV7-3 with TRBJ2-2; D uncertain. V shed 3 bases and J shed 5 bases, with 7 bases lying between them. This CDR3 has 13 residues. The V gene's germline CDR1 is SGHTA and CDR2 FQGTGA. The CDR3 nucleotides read TGTGCCAGCAGCTTTTACCTGACCGGGGAGCTGTTTTTT. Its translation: CASSFYLTGELFF.

The CDR3 loop reads CASRIDTRSPQHF. CDR3 in DNA: TGTGCCAGCAGGATCGACACCCGATCGCCCCAGCATTTT. The chain has TRBV2 and TRBJ1-5; D uncertain. The length of the CDR3 is 13 residues. Germline assignment: CDR1 SNHLY and CDR2 FYNNEI. Between the trimmed V and J ends, which lost 6 bases and 9 bases, there was a span of 15 bases.

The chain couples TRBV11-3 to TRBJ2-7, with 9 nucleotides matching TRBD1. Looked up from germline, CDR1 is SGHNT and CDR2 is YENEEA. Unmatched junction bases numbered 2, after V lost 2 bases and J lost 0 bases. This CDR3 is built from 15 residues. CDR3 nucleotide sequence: TGTGCCAGCAGCTTATGGACAGGGGACTCCTACGAGCAGTACTTC. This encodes CASSLWTGDSYEQYF.

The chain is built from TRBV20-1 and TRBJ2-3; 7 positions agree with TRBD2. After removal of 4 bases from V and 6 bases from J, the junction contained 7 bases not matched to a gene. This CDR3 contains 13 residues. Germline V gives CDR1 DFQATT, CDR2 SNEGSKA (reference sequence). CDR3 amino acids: CSATKILADTQYF. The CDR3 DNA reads TGCAGTGCTACTAAAATACTAGCGGATACGCAGTATTTT.

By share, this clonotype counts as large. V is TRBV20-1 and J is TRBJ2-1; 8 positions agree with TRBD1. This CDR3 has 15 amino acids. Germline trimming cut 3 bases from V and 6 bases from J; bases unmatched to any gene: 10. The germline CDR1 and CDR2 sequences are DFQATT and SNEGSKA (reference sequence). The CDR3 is CSARMTGDVGNEQFF. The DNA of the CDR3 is TGCAGTGCTAGGATGACAGGGGATGTTGGCAATGAGCAGTTCTTC.

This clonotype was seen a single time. The CDR3 nucleotides are TGTGCCAGCAGCCAAGATCTTGCATATACGCAGTATTTT. Protein: CASSQDLAYTQYF. The chain carries TRBV4-2 and TRBJ2-3; D unresolved. Germline CDR1 LGHNA, CDR2 YNFKEQ. Trimming took 0 bases from V and 7 from J, leaving 8 bases between them. The length of the CDR3 is 13 residues.

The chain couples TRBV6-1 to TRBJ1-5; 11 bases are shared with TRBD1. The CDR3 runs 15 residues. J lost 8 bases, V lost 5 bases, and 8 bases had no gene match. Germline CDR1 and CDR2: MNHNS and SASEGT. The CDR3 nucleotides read TGTGCCAGCAGTCCCAGGACAGGGGGCAAGGAGCCCCAGCATTTT. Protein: CASSPRTGGKEPQHF.

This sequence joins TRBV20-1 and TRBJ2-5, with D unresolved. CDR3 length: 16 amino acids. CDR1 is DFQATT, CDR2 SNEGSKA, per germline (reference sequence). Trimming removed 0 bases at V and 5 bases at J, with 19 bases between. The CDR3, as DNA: TGCAGTGCTAGAGATTCCTCTAAGCGCCTGAGGGAGACCCAGTACTTC. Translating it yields CSARDSSKRLRETQYF.

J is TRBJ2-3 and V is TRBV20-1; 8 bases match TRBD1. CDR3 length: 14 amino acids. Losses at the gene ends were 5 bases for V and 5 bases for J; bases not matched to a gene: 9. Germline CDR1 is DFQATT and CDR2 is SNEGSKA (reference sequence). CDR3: CSASLTGGGDTQYF. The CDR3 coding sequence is TGCAGTGCTTCCCTCACAGGGGGTGGAGATACGCAGTATTTT.

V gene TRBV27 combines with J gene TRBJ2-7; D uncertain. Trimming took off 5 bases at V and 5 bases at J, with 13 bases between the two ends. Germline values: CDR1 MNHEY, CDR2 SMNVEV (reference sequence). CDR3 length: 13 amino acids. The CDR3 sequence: CASSNLLENEQYF. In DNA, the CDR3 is TGTGCCAGCAGTAACCTTTTGGAAAACGAGCAGTACTTC.

CDR3 protein: CASSSYASGRRGNEQFF. In DNA, the CDR3 is TGTGCCAGCAGCTCATATGCTAGCGGCCGTCGGGGCAATGAGCAGTTCTTC. J is TRBJ2-1 and V is TRBV7-3, with 7 positions matching TRBD2. Trimming cost V 4 bases and J 6 bases; bases outside gene matches: 15. The CDR3 length is 17 residues. CDR1 is SGHTA and CDR2 is FQGTGA in the germline V gene.

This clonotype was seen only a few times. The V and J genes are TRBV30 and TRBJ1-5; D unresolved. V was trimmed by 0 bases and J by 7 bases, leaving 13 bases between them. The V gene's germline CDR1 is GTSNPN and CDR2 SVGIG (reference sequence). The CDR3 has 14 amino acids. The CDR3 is CAWSVEAAGQPQHF. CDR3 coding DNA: TGTGCCTGGAGTGTAGAGGCAGCTGGGCAGCCCCAGCATTTT.